The clone carrying this TCR beta chain appeared many times. Its target is unknown. This record comes from a study of Graves' ophthalmopathy and Graves' hyperthyroidism. Whole-study findings and limits: Sensitivity reached 70.59% and specificity 72% to 80% when the model predicted ophthalmopathy progression.

Between the trimmed V and J ends, which lost 6 bases and 3 bases, there was a span of 12 bases. In germline, CDR1 is MNHNS, CDR2 SASEGT. The CDR3 length is 13 residues. Hyperthyroidism was classified as stable if no ophthalmopathy occurred within 18 months of follow-up. Scientists amplified the TCR beta CDR3 regions from RNA transcripts. The library came from an HTBI-primed first-round RT-PCR and a second-round multiplex PCR. TCRdb reanalysed the multiplex PCR reads using MiXCR and keeps one entry per CDR3 protein. The sample records hundreds of thousands of distinct CDR3 sequences, roughly 21% being singletons.

The rearrangement uses TRBV6-1 and TRBJ2-7; D perhaps matches TRBD2 (5 bases). The source is a woman younger than 30 with stable Graves' hyperthyroidism. The specimen sequenced was peripheral blood. CDR3 DNA: TGTGCCAGCAGAACCGGGGAACTCTACGAGCAGTACTTC. Translated, it gives CASRTGELYEQYF.